This T cell receptor beta chain is drawn from a study of blood T cell repertoires in COVID-19. Across the study: Spain, Italy and the United States supplied samples that represented acute and convalescent COVID-19. PBMCs, B-cell-depleted T cells, or T cells provided the cDNA or gDNA that made up the material.

This CDR3 contains 13 residues. The germline V gene has CDR1 SQVTM and CDR2 ANQGSEA. The J segment lost 5 bases and the V segment lost 4 bases, leaving 7 bases of the junction unmatched. Sequenced by immunoSEQ multiplex PCR; TCRdb stores in-frame clones only, minus some. The sample yields fewer than 95,000 clones, 86% seen once. The TCR comes from a man over 45 with active or convalescent COVID-19. The source material was peripheral blood. J is TRBJ2-7 and V is TRBV29-1, with 8 bases matching TRBD1. The CDR3 loop reads CSVVGQGNNEQYF. CDR3 DNA: TGCAGCGTTGTCGGACAGGGTAACAACGAGCAGTACTTC.